Listed below are T cell receptor beta chains from one sample, sequenced in a study of early T cells in non-severe SARS-CoV-2 infection. A single record per CDR3 protein comes from TCRdb applying MiXCR to the 5' RACE reads. The sample contains about 52,000 distinct CDR3 sequences, approximately 9.9% of which appear only once. Sequencing input: whole blood. These TCRs come from an adult who was a healthcare worker with PCR-confirmed SARS-CoV-2 infection or an uninfected control (not recorded which). Both conserved end residues are part of each CDR3. A D gene is named only where the DNA matches it firmly. Some rows have no size entry. The others give once, few or many, or a class for an expanded clone.

TRBV4-2	-	TRBJ1-1	many	CASSHGAGTEAFF	TGTGCCAGCAGCCATGGGGCAGGCACTGAAGCTTTCTTT
TRBV6-6	-	TRBJ2-7	-	CASSYSGGSYEQNF	TGTGCCAGCAGTTACTCGGGCGGCTCCTACGAGCAGAACTTC
TRBV18	-	TRBJ1-1	many	CASSPITAFF	TGTGCCAGCTCACCTATTACCGCTTTCTTT
TRBV9	-	TRBJ2-1	many	CASNWGNSYNEQFF	TGTGCCAGCAACTGGGGGAACTCCTACAATGAGCAGTTCTTC
TRBV7-6	-	TRBJ2-7	many	CASSVIATEGVTYEQYF	TGTGCCAGCAGCGTAATCGCCACCGAGGGGGTTACCTACGAGCAGTACTTC
TRBV6-6	TRBD2	TRBJ2-1	-	CASSLGTSGKSSKQFF	TGTGCCAGCAGCCTGGGGACTAGCGGGAAAAGTAGCAAACAGTTCTTC
TRBV20-1	-	TRBJ1-1	few	CSGITDGATEAFF	TGCAGTGGGATAACGGACGGGGCGACTGAAGCTTTCTTT
TRBV5-1	-	TRBJ2-7	-	CASSFGTGTLREQYF	TGCGCCAGCAGCTTCGGAACGGGCACGCTTCGGGAGCAGTACTTC
TRBV4-3	-	TRBJ1-4	many	CASSQAATVPNEKLFF	TGCGCCAGCAGCCAAGCAGCGACAGTACCAAACGAAAAACTGTTTTTT
TRBV29-1	-	TRBJ1-2	few	CSGGEAPYGYTF	TGCAGCGGGGGGGAGGCGCCCTATGGCTACACCTTC
TRBV14	-	TRBJ1-2	few	CASSQDKGFNYGYTF	TGTGCCAGCAGCCAAGATAAAGGGTTTAACTATGGCTACACCTTC
TRBV6-6	-	TRBJ2-3	few	CASSYSGGKPPTDTQYF	TGTGCCAGCAGTTACTCAGGAGGGAAGCCCCCCACAGATACGCAGTATTTT
TRBV24-1	TRBD1	TRBJ2-1	many	CATSDFSGTGGDPSSYNEQFF	TGTGCCACCAGTGATTTCTCGGGGACAGGGGGCGATCCGAGCTCCTACAATGAGCAGTTCTTC
TRBV6-5	-	TRBJ2-4	-	CASTSSDLAKNIQYF	TGTGCCAGCACCTCGAGTGACCTAGCCAAAAACATTCAGTACTTC
TRBV3-1	-	TRBJ1-1	-	CASSQVSSREEVAFF	TGTGCCAGCAGCCAAGTGAGTAGCAGGGAAGAGGTGGCTTTCTTT
TRBV5-4	-	TRBJ2-5	many	CASSLSIQETQYF	TGTGCCAGCAGCTTGAGCATCCAAGAGACCCAGTACTTC
TRBV7-9	-	TRBJ1-2	many	CASGGVTGYGYTF	TGTGCCAGCGGGGGGGTTACTGGCTATGGCTACACCTTC
TRBV7-9	-	TRBJ2-7	many	CASSLAQLTPYEQYF	TGTGCCAGCAGCTTAGCCCAACTGACCCCCTACGAGCAGTACTTC
TRBV12-3/TRBV12-4	TRBD1	TRBJ2-2	many	CASITGGITGELFF	TGTGCCAGCATTACAGGGGGCATCACCGGGGAGCTGTTTTTT
TRBV12-3/TRBV12-4	-	TRBJ1-3	many	CASSLGADRNTIYF	TGTGCCAGCAGTTTGGGAGCGGATAGAAACACCATATATTTT
TRBV20-1	TRBD1	TRBJ2-7	-	CSGSQGVYRYEQYF	TGCAGTGGATCGCAGGGGGTCTATCGCTACGAGCAGTACTTC
TRBV29-1	TRBD1	TRBJ1-3	many	CSVGDSSGNTIYF	TGCAGCGTTGGGGACAGCTCTGGAAACACCATATATTTT
TRBV2	-	TRBJ2-5	few	CASTVTQETQYF	TGTGCCAGCACCGTCACCCAAGAGACCCAGTACTTC
TRBV18	-	TRBJ2-3	-	CASSNLGSYSTDTQYF	TGTGCCAGCTCAAACCTCGGGTCGTATAGCACAGATACGCAGTATTTT
TRBV7-9	-	TRBJ2-1	many	CASSLDRRPAGDYNEQFF	TGTGCCAGCAGCTTAGATCGGAGACCGGCAGGGGACTACAATGAGCAGTTCTTC
TRBV28	-	TRBJ2-2	-	CASSLDSGTGELFF	TGTGCCAGCAGTTTGGACTCGGGCACCGGGGAGCTGTTTTTT
TRBV5-1	TRBD2	TRBJ2-1	-	CASSLLAGRSEQFF	TGCGCCAGCAGCTTGTTAGCGGGGCGCTCAGAGCAGTTCTTC